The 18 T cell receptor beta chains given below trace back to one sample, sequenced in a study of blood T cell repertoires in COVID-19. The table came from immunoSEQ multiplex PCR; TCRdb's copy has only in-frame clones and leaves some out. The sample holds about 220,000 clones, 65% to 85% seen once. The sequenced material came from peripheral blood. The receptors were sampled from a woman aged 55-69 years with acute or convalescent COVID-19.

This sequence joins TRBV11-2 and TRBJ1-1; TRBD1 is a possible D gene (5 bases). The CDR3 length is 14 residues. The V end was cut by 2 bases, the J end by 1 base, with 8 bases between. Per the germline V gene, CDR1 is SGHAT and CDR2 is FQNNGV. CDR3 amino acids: CASSLSTGNTEAFF. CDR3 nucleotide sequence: TGTGCCAGCAGCTTAAGCACAGGGAACACTGAAGCTTTCTTT.

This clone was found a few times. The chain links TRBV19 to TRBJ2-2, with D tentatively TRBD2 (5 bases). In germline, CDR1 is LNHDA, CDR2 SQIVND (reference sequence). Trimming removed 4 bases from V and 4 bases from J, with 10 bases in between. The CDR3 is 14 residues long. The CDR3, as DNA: TGTGCCAGTAGTAGACTATTAGGCACCGGGGAGCTGTTTTTT. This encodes CASSRLLGTGELFF.

CDR3 in DNA: TGTGCCAGCAGCTTGTCCAGGGTGGAAGAGACCCAGTACTTC. The encoded protein is CASSLSRVEETQYF. This chain connects TRBV7-2 to TRBJ2-5; possible D gene TRBD1, 5 bases. Per the germline V gene, CDR1 is SGHTA and CDR2 is FQGNSA. Trimming shortened V by 3 bases and J by 3 bases, and 11 bases separated the two germline ends. This CDR3 contains 14 residues.

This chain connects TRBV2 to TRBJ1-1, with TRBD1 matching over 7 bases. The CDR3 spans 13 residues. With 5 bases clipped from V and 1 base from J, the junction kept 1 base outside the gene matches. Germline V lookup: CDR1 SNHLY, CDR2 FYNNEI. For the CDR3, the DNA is TGTGCCAGCAGTTGGACAGGGAACACTGAAGCTTTCTTT. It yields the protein CASSWTGNTEAFF. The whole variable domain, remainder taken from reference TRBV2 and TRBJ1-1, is EPEVTQTPSHQVTQMGQEVILRCVPISNHLYFYWYRQILGQKVEFLVSFYNNEISEKSEIFDDQFSVERPDGSNFTLKIRSTKLEDSAMYFCASSWTGNTEAFFGQGTRLTVV.

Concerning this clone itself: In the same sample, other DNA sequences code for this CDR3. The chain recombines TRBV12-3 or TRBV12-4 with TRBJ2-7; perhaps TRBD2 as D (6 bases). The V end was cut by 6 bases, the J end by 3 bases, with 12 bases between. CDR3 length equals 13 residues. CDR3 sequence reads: CASRYGTLYEQYF. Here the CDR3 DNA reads TGTGCCAGCAGATACGGGACTCTCTACGAGCAGTACTTC.

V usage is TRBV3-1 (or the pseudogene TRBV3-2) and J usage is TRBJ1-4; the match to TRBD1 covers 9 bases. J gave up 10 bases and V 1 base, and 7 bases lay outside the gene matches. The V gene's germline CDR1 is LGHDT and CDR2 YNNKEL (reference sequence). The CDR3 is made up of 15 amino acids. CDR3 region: CASSQATGGTGKLFF. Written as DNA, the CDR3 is TGTGCCAGCAGCCAAGCGACAGGGGGAACAGGAAAACTGTTTTTT.

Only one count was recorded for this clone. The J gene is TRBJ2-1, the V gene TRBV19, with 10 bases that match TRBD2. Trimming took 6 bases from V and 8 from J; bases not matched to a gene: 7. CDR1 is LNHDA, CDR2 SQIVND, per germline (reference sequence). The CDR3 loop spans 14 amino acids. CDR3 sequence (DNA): TGTGCCAGTAGAGCGGGGGGGCTGCTGGATGAGCAGTTCTTC. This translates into CASRAGGLLDEQFF.

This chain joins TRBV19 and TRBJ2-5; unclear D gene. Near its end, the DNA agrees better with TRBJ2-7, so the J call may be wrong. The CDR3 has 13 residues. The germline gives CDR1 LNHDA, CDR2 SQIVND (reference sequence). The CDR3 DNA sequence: TGTGCCAGTAGTATGGCAGGTCCCTACGAGCAGTACTTC. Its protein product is CASSMAGPYEQYF.

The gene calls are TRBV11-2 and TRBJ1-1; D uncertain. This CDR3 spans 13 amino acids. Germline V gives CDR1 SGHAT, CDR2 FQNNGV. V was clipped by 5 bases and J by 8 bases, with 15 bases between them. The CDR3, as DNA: TGTGCCAGCAGCCCACTGAGGGCGAGCGAAGCTTTCTTT. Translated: CASSPLRASEAFF.

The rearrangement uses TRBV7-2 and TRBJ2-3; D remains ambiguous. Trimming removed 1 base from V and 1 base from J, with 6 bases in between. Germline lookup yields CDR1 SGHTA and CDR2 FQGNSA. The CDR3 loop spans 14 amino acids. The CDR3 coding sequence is TGTGCCAGCAGCTTAGATATAGGCACAGATACGCAGTATTTT. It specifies CASSLDIGTDTQYF. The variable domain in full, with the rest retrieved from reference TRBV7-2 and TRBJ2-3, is GAGVSQSPSNKVTEKGKDVELRCDPISGHTALYWYRQSLGQGLEFLIYFQGNSAPDKSGLPSDRFSAERTGGSVSTLTIQRTQQEDSAVYLCASSLDIGTDTQYFGPGTRLTVL.

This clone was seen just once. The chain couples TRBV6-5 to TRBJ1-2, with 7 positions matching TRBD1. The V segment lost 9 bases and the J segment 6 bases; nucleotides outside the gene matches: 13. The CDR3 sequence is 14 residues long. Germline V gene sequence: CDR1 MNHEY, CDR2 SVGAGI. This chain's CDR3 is CASGGQTLFDGYTF. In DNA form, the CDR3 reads TGTGCCAGTGGGGGACAGACCCTATTCGATGGCTACACCTTC.

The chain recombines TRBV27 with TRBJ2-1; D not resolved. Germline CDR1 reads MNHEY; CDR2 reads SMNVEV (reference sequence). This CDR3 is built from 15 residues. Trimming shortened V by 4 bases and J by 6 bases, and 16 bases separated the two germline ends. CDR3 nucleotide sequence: TGTGCCAGCAGTTCCCCCCGGGTACTGACCAATGAGCAGTTCTTC. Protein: CASSSPRVLTNEQFF.

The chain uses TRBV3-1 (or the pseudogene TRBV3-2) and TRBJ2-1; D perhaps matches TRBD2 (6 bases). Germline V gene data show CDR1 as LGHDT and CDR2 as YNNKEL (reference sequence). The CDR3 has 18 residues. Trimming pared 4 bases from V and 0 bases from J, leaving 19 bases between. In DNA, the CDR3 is TGTGCCAGCAGCCCTAGATACTTTGGGGGGAGCTCCTACAATGAGCAGTTCTTC. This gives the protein CASSPRYFGGSSYNEQFF.

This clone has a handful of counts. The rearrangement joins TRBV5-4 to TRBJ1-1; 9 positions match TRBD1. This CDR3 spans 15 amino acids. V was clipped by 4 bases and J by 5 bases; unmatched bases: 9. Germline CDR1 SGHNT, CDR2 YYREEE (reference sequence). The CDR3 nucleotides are TGTGCCAGCAGCCCGGGGGACAGGGTTCTTACTGAAGCTTTCTTT. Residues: CASSPGDRVLTEAFF.

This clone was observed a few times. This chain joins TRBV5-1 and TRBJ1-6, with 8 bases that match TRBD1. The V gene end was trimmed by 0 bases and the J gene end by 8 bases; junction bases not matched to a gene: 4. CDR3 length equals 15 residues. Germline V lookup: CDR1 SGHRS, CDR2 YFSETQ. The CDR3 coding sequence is TGCGCCAGCAGCTTGGGGACAGGGTCGGATTCACCCCTCCACTTT. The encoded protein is CASSLGTGSDSPLHF.

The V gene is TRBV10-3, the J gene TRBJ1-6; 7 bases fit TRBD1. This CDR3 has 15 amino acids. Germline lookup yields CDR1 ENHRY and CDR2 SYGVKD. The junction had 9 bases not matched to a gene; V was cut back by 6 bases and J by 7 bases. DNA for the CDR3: TGTGCCATCAGCAAACAGGGGTCTGGGAATTCACCCCTCCACTTT. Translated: CAISKQGSGNSPLHF.

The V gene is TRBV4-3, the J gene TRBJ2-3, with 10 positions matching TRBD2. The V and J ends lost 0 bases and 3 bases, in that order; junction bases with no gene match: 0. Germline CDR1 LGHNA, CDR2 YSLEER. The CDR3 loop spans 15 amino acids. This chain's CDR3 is CASSQDSGGTDTQYF. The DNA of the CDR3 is TGCGCCAGCAGCCAAGATAGCGGGGGGACAGATACGCAGTATTTT.

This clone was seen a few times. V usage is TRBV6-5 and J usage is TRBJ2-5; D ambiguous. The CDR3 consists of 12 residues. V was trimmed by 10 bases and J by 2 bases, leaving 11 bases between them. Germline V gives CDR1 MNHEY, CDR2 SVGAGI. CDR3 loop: CATGVRQETQYF. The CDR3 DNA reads TGTGCCACAGGTGTTAGGCAAGAGACCCAGTACTTC.